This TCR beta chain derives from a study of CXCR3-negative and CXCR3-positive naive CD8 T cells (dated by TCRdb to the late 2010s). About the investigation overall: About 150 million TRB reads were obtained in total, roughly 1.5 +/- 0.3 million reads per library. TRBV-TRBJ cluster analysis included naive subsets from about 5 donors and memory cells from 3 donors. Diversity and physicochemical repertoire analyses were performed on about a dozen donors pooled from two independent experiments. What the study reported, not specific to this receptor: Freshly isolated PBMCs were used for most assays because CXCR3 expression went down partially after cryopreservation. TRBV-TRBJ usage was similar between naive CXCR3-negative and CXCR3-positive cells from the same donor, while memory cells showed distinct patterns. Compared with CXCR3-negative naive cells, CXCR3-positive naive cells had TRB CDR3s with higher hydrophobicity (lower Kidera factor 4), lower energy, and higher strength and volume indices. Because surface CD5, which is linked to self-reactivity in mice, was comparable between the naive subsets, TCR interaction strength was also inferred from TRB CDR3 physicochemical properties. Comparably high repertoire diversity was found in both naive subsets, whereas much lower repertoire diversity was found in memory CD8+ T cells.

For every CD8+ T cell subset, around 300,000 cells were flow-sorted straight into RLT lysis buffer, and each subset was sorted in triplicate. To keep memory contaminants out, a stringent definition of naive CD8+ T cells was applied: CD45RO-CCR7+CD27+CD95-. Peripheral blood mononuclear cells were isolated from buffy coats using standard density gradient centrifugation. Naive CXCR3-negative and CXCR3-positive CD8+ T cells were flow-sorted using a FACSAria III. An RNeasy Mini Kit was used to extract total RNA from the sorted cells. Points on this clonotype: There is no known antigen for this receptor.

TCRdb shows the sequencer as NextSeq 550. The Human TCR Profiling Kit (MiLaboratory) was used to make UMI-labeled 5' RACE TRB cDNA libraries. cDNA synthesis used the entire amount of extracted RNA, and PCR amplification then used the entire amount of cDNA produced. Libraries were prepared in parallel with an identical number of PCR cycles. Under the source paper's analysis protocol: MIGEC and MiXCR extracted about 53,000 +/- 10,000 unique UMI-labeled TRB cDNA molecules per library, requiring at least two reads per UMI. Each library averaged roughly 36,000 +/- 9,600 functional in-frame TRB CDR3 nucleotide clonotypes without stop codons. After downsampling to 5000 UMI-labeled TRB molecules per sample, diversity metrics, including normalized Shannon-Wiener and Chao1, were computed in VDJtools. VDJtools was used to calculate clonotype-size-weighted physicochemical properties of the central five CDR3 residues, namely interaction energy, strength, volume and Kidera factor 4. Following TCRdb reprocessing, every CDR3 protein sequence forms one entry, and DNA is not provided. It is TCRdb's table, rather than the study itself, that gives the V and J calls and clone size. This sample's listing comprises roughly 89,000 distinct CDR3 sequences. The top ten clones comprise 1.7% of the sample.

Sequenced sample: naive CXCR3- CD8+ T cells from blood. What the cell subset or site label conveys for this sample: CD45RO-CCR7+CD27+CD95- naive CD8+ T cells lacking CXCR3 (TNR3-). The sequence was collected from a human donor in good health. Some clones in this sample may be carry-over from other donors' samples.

The CDR3 here reads CASSLQGEGYQETQYF. Recombination connected TRBV2 to TRBJ2-5; TCRdb's D call, TRBD1, is unchecked because there is no DNA. The CDR3 starts with the cysteine, ends with the phenylalanine, and has 16 residues. The DNA sequence is not available. The germline V gene provides CDR1 SNHLY and CDR2 FYNNEI.